This TCR beta chain was identified in a study of T cells in tumors after PD-1 blockade. About the study: No patient had prior checkpoint blockade, systemic immunosuppression, or radiotherapy within 4 weeks. Treatment was either pembrolizumab 200 mg every 3 weeks or cemiplimab 350 mg every 2 weeks. On average, peripheral blood gave about 100,000 TCR templates and 37,000 or so unique clonotypes. Study-wide points: Some novel exhausted tumor clones appeared in pre-treatment blood, suggesting peripheral recruitment.

TCRdb's copy holds only in-frame clones and misses some; the assay was immunoSEQ multiplex PCR. The data show approximately 50,000 clones, approximately 79% seen once. Note on this clone: What it recognizes is unknown.

The clonotype originates from a human donor with advanced basal cell or squamous cell carcinoma (not recorded which). Material: PBMCs, obtained before anti-PD-1 therapy.

The CDR3 region is CASSYSPGRPAEQYF. The CDR3 DNA is TGTGCCAGCAGTTACTCCCCGGGCAGACCTGCGGAGCAGTACTTC. This chain links TRBV6-5 with TRBJ2-7; D unclear. The V and J ends lost 0 bases and 7 bases respectively, with 16 bases between them. The CDR3 extends over 15 amino acids. Germline V gives CDR1 MNHEY, CDR2 SVGAGI.